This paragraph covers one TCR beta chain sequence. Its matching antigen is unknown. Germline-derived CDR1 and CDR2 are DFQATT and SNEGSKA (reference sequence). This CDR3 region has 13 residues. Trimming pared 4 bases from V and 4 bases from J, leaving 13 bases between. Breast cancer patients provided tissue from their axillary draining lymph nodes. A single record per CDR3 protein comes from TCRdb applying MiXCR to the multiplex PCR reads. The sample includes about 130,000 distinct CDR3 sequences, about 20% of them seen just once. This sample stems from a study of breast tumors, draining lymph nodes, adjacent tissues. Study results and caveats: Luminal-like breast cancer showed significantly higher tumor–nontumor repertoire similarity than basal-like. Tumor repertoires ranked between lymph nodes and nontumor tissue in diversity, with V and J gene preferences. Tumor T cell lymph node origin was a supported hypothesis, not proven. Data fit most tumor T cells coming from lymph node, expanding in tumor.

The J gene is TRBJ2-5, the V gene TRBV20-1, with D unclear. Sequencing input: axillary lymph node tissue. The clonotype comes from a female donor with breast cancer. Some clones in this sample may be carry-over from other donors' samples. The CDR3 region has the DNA TGCAGTGCTAAGGGCGCCGGCGGAGAGACCCAGTACTTC. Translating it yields CSAKGAGGETQYF.